Sequencing of this T cell receptor beta chain was carried out in a study of blood T cell repertoires in COVID-19. The wider study: The origin of the acute and convalescent COVID-19 samples was the United States, Italy and Spain. The analysed material was cDNA or gDNA that came from T cells, B-cell-depleted T cells, or PBMCs.

Methods used by the authors: Cell counts per sample came from amplifying reference gene primers. Generated by immunoSEQ multiplex PCR, the TCRdb table keeps only in-frame clones and is missing some. That table gives V, J and clone size, and the DNA gave D and trimming. This repertoire shows about 220,000 clones, around 86% found once; its top ten account for roughly 3%. Between the trimmed V and J ends, which lost 2 bases and 1 base, there was a span of 10 bases. CDR3 size: 15 residues. The V gene's germline CDR1 is MNHEY and CDR2 SVGAGI. The chain carries TRBV6-5 and TRBJ2-3; no reliable D call. The sequence was obtained from a woman aged 30 to 39 who had recovered from COVID-19. Sequencing input: peripheral blood. The CDR3 DNA follows: TGTGCCAGCAGTTACGGAGTCGAGGGCACAGATACGCAGTATTTT. This translates into CASSYGVEGTDTQYF.